Shown below are 7 T cell receptor beta chains from a single sample sequenced in a study of blood T cell repertoires in COVID-19. Profiling relied on immunoSEQ multiplex PCR, and the TCRdb table lists in-frame clones only, not all of them. The sample has some 180,000 clones; more than 80% are singletons. Material: peripheral blood. The receptors shown here come from a woman aged 55-69 years with acute or convalescent COVID-19.

In its sample, this clone was seen once. The rearrangement uses TRBV18 and TRBJ2-1; 9 bases agree with TRBD2. The CDR3 consists of 15 residues. V shed 2 bases, J shed 6 bases, and the junction held 5 bases outside the gene matches. CDR1 and CDR2 (germline): KGHSH, LQKENI. CDR3 nucleotide sequence: TGTGCCAGCTCACCAGGGGGACTAGCCTCCAATGAGCAGTTCTTC. Translating it yields CASSPGGLASNEQFF.

This chain's CDR3 is CASSIVGGGYGYTF. Here the CDR3 DNA reads TGTGCCAGTAGTATCGTCGGCGGCGGCTATGGCTACACCTTC. This chain uses TRBV19 with TRBJ1-2; no clear D gene. CDR3 size: 14 residues. Germline V CDR1 and CDR2: LNHDA, SQIVND (reference sequence). V dropped 3 bases and J dropped 4 bases, with 12 bases sitting between them.

The rearrangement joins TRBV6-5 to TRBJ1-1, with D possibly matching TRBD1 (5 bases). The CDR3 is 13 residues long. The ends were cut back, 5 bases at V and 2 bases at J, with 9 bases in the middle. In germline, CDR1 is MNHEY, CDR2 SVGAGI. As DNA, the CDR3 is TGTGCCAGCAGTATGACAGATAACACTGAAGCTTTCTTT. Translation: CASSMTDNTEAFF.

This rearrangement joins TRBV2 to TRBJ2-7; 9 bases line up with TRBD2. Per germline, CDR1 SNHLY and CDR2 FYNNEI. The CDR3 extends over 13 amino acids. The V gene end was trimmed by 9 bases and the J gene end by 3 bases; junction bases not matched to a gene: 6. The CDR3 DNA reads as TGTGCCAGGGGAAAGACTAGCGGCTACGAGCAGTACTTC. It yields the protein CARGKTSGYEQYF.

This chain links TRBV27 with TRBJ2-2; D is unresolved. CDR3 length: 12 residues. The ends were cut back, 4 bases at V and 8 bases at J, with 8 bases in the middle. Germline CDR1 and CDR2: MNHEY and SMNVEV (reference sequence). The DNA of the CDR3 is TGTGCCAGCAGTTCGAACCTAGGGGAGCTGTTTTTT. This translates into CASSSNLGELFF.

The chain carries TRBV7-9 and TRBJ1-2, with TRBD1 identical over 8 bases. The ends lost 5 bases at V and 2 bases at J; junction bases unmatched: 7. CDR1 and CDR2 (germline): SEHNR, FQNEAQ (reference sequence). CDR3 length equals 15 residues. Here the CDR3 DNA reads TGTGCCAGCAGCCTGGGACAGGAGCCGAACTATGGCTACACCTTC. Its protein is CASSLGQEPNYGYTF.

Only one count was recorded for this clone. The chain combines TRBV28 with TRBJ1-2; D remains unclear. The CDR3 runs to 13 residues. V lost 1 base, J lost 6 bases, and 9 bases lay in between. Germline V CDR1 and CDR2: MDHEN, SYDVKM. As DNA, the CDR3 is TGTGCCAGCAGTTTATTCGGGGAGGATGGCTACACCTTC. Protein sequence: CASSLFGEDGYTF.